The 14 T cell receptor beta chains below all came from one sample that was sequenced in a study of OX40 agonist ivuxolimab in advanced cancers. Profiled with immunoSEQ multiplex PCR; TCRdb holds only in-frame clones, not every one. The repertoire holds 60,000 to 75,000 clones, with more than 70% as singletons. Specimen: CD4+ or CD8+ T cells sorted from blood, collected in a trial of the OX40 agonist ivuxolimab. The receptors derive from an adult with an advanced solid tumor such as melanoma, head and neck, liver or kidney cancer.

This rearrangement joins TRBV15 to TRBJ2-7; tentative D call: TRBD2 (6 bases). The CDR3 loop spans 12 amino acids. The V end lost 0 bases, the J end lost 12 bases, and 12 bases lay between the germline ends. Germline-derived CDR1 and CDR2 are LNHNV and YYDKDF (reference sequence). CDR3 nucleotide sequence: TGTGCCACCAGCAGAGATTGGGGGGATCGGTACTTC. Its protein product is CATSRDWGDRYF.

This clone was seen just once. This chain joins TRBV28 and TRBJ1-1; D is perhaps TRBD1 (5 bases). This CDR3 has 15 residues. CDR1 and CDR2 (germline): MDHEN, SYDVKM. V lost 6 bases and J 0 bases, leaving 14 bases between the germline ends. CDR3 bases: TGTGCCAGCAGCCTGAGGGGTTTCATGAACACTGAAGCTTTCTTT. Protein product: CASSLRGFMNTEAFF. Supplemented by reference TRBV28 and TRBJ1-1, the full variable domain reads DVKVTQSSRYLVKRTGEKVFLECVQDMDHENMFWYRQDPGLGLRLIYFSYDVKMKEKGDIPEGYSVSREKKERFSLILESASTNQTSMYLCASSLRGFMNTEAFFGQGTRLTVV.

V is TRBV10-3 and J is TRBJ2-1; 7 positions agree with TRBD2. The CDR3 runs 14 residues. Germline CDR1 is ENHRY and CDR2 is SYGVKD. V lost 6 bases, J lost 1 base, and 3 bases stayed unmatched. The CDR3 region is CAIRSGDSYNEQFF. The CDR3 region has the DNA TGTGCCATCAGGAGCGGGGATTCCTACAATGAGCAGTTCTTC.

The gene calls are TRBV2 and TRBJ1-3; D gene unclear. Deletions cut 5 bases from V and 4 bases from J, with 15 bases between. Germline lookup yields CDR1 SNHLY and CDR2 FYNNEI. The CDR3 totals 15 residues. The DNA for the CDR3 is TGTGCCAGCAGTCTGGACCGGAGGGCAGGAAACACCATATATTTT. Protein sequence: CASSLDRRAGNTIYF.

V is TRBV23-1 and J is TRBJ2-1; D ambiguous. TRBV23-1 is an open reading frame, and its role is uncertain. V was trimmed by 4 bases and J by 9 bases, leaving 7 bases between them. This CDR3 spans 11 amino acids. In DNA, the CDR3 is TGCGCCAGCAGTCGTTGTGTTGAGCAGTTCTTC. Protein product: CASSRCVEQFF.

The J gene is TRBJ1-2, the V gene TRBV7-9, with D possibly matching TRBD1 (5 bases). V was clipped by 0 bases and J by 6 bases, with 11 bases between them. Germline CDR1 SEHNR, CDR2 FQNEAQ (reference sequence). This CDR3 contains 14 residues. CDR3 region: CASSLAQAGDGYTF. The CDR3 DNA is TGTGCCAGCAGCTTAGCACAGGCCGGGGATGGCTACACCTTC.

This chain links TRBV6-1 with TRBJ1-2; D is ambiguous. V gave up 10 bases and J gave up 5 bases, with 14 bases separating them. CDR1 and CDR2 (germline): MNHNS, SASEGT. This CDR3 is 12 amino acids long. CDR3 nucleotides: TGTGCCACCTTATCAAGGACTTATGGCTACACCTTC. Protein product: CATLSRTYGYTF.

The rearrangement links TRBV7-2 to TRBJ1-6; a weak D match, TRBD1 (6 bases). Germline V gene sequence: CDR1 SGHTA, CDR2 FQGNSA. This CDR3 comprises 15 residues. V lost 2 bases and J lost 7, with 12 bases in between. The CDR3 here is CASSLNRVGNSPLHF. In nucleotides, the CDR3 is TGTGCCAGCAGCTTAAACAGGGTGGGAAATTCACCCCTCCACTTT.

The chain couples TRBV5-1 to TRBJ2-7; D might be TRBD2 (5 bases). The CDR3 runs to 13 residues. Per the germline V gene, CDR1 is SGHRS and CDR2 is YFSETQ. Trimming stripped 2 bases from V and 3 bases from J, with 9 bases between. CDR3 amino acids: CASSFGLDYEQYF. CDR3 sequence (DNA): TGCGCCAGCAGCTTCGGACTCGACTACGAGCAGTACTTC.

This chain uses TRBV7-9 with TRBJ2-1, with 7 bases matching TRBD1. Germline trimming cut 5 bases from V and 2 bases from J; bases unmatched to any gene: 9. The CDR3 is 16 amino acids. Germline-derived CDR1 and CDR2 are SEHNR and FQNEAQ (reference sequence). The CDR3 here is CASSINRGQTYNEQFF. As DNA, the CDR3 is TGTGCCAGCAGCATCAACAGGGGACAAACCTACAATGAGCAGTTCTTC.

CDR3 sequence (DNA): TGCGCCAGCAGCCAAGATCTCTCCGGGACAGGGGGCTCGGGCCAGCCCCAGCATTTT. Translated, it gives CASSQDLSGTGGSGQPQHF. V is TRBV4-3 and J is TRBJ1-5; 12 bases map to TRBD1. V lost 0 bases, J lost 7 bases, and 13 bases stayed unmatched. This CDR3 spans 19 amino acids. Germline V gene data show CDR1 as LGHNA and CDR2 as YSLEER.

The chain couples TRBV9 to TRBJ2-2, with 8 bases that match TRBD1. This CDR3 comprises 13 residues. Germline CDR1 is SGDLS and CDR2 is YYNGEE. V dropped 7 bases and J dropped 1; count of bases not matched to a gene: 0. CDR3 sequence reads: CASGTGNTGELFF. In DNA form, the CDR3 reads TGTGCCAGCGGGACAGGGAACACCGGGGAGCTGTTTTTT.

The gene calls are TRBV27 and TRBJ2-6; no clear D gene. V lost 5 bases, J lost 4 bases, and 9 bases lay in between. Germline CDR1 MNHEY, CDR2 SMNVEV (reference sequence). The CDR3 consists of 14 residues. The CDR3 protein is CASSPGVGANVLTF. In DNA, the CDR3 is TGTGCCAGCAGTCCCGGAGTAGGGGCCAACGTCCTGACTTTC.

This clone was found once. The chain employs TRBV5-4 and TRBJ2-3; D is unclear. The CDR3 contains 12 residues. Trimming pared 1 base from V and 2 bases from J, leaving 2 bases between. From germline, CDR1 is SGHNT and CDR2 YYREEE (reference sequence). CDR3 sequence (DNA): TGTGCCAGCAGCTTGAACACAGATACGCAGTATTTT. Amino acid sequence: CASSLNTDTQYF.